These 22 T cell receptor beta chains were all obtained from the same sample, sequenced in a study of blood T cell repertoires in COVID-19. The assay was immunoSEQ multiplex PCR, and TCRdb's table has in-frame clones only and misses some. The sample includes a few hundred thousand clones, more than 85% of them seen just once. The sequenced sample was peripheral blood. The receptors derive from a person aged 18 to 35 with COVID-19, enrolled during active disease.

The chain carries TRBV10-2 and TRBJ2-1; 8 bases agree with TRBD2. V dropped 3 bases and J dropped 5; count of bases not matched to a gene: 6. The CDR3 has 15 amino acids. Germline lookup yields CDR1 WSHSY and CDR2 SAAADI. The CDR3 DNA reads TGCGCCAGCAGTGATATAGCGGGGCCCCACAATGAGCAGTTCTTC. This codes for CASSDIAGPHNEQFF.

This sequence joins TRBV10-3 and TRBJ1-2; TRBD1 might be the D (5 bases). CDR3 length: 14 residues. V shed 6 bases and J shed 3 bases, with 14 bases lying between them. Germline CDR1 ENHRY, CDR2 SYGVKD. The CDR3 DNA reads TGTGCCATCAGCGGGAGGGGAGGGGACTATGGCTACACCTTC. It codes for CAISGRGGDYGYTF.

V and J are TRBV4-1 and TRBJ2-7; 7 nucleotides line up with TRBD1. This CDR3 spans 15 amino acids. Germline assignment: CDR1 MGHRA and CDR2 YSYEKL. Germline trimming cut 1 base from V and 4 bases from J; bases unmatched to any gene: 7. The CDR3 coding sequence is TGCGCCAGCAGCCAAGCTCCACAGGGGCTATACGAGCAGTACTTC. Its protein is CASSQAPQGLYEQYF.

CDR3 loop: CASSFVGGTDTQYF. The CDR3 DNA reads TGTGCCAGCAGTTTCGTAGGGGGCACAGATACGCAGTATTTT. This chain uses TRBV28 with TRBJ2-3; TRBD1 is a possible D gene (5 bases). The germline V gene encodes CDR1 MDHEN and CDR2 SYDVKM. The CDR3 is 14 residues long. V lost 3 bases, J lost 1 base, and 8 bases lay in between. The complete variable domain, with remaining parts taken from reference TRBV28 and TRBJ2-3, reads DVKVTQSSRYLVKRTGEKVFLECVQDMDHENMFWYRQDPGLGLRLIYFSYDVKMKEKGDIPEGYSVSREKKERFSLILESASTNQTSMYLCASSFVGGTDTQYFGPGTRLTVL.

The chain has TRBV19 and TRBJ2-5, with D uncertain. The CDR3 has 15 residues. V gave up 3 bases and J gave up 2 bases, with 13 bases separating them. Germline CDR1 LNHDA, CDR2 SQIVND (reference sequence). The CDR3 region is CASSITLGRQETQYF. CDR3 in DNA: TGTGCCAGTAGTATCACCCTGGGCAGGCAAGAGACCCAGTACTTC.

This chain joins TRBV3-1 (or the pseudogene TRBV3-2) and TRBJ2-7; 10 bases match TRBD2. The trim removed 2 bases at V and 2 bases at J, leaving 3 bases unmatched. The germline V gene has CDR1 LGHDT and CDR2 YNNKEL (reference sequence). This CDR3 comprises 15 residues. The CDR3 is CASSQYSGGPYEQYF. CDR3 nucleotide sequence: TGTGCCAGCAGCCAATATAGCGGGGGGCCCTACGAGCAGTACTTC.

This chain connects TRBV20-1 to TRBJ2-5; D is unresolved. CDR1 is DFQATT and CDR2 is SNEGSKA in the germline V gene (reference sequence). This CDR3 is built from 10 residues. Trimming removed 5 bases at V and 1 base at J, with 2 bases between. The CDR3 DNA sequence: TGCAGTGCTCTCCAAGAGACCCAGTACTTC. It codes for CSALQETQYF.

V is TRBV7-9 and J is TRBJ1-3; D not certain. Germline values: CDR1 SEHNR, CDR2 FQNEAQ (reference sequence). Trimming removed 5 bases at V and 2 bases at J, with 10 bases between. This CDR3 comprises 14 residues. CDR3 protein: CASSLQATGNTIYF. The CDR3 DNA reads as TGTGCCAGCAGCCTCCAGGCTACTGGAAACACCATATATTTT.

On this clone itself: Just one base apart from a much larger clone, this may be a read error. The chain employs TRBV6-5 and TRBJ1-1; TRBD1 matches at 9 bases. V shed 6 bases, J shed 1 base, and the junction held 3 bases outside the gene matches. Germline V gene data show CDR1 as MNHEY and CDR2 as SVGAGI. This CDR3 is built from 14 residues. Here the CDR3 DNA reads TGTGCCAGCAGCCCGGGACAGGGGAACACTGAAGCTTTCTTT. Encoded protein: CASSPGQGNTEAFF.

This chain links TRBV9 with TRBJ2-2; 9 bases match TRBD1. This CDR3 comprises 17 residues. V dropped 0 bases and J dropped 5; count of bases not matched to a gene: 8. The V gene's germline CDR1 is SGDLS and CDR2 YYNGEE. The CDR3 nucleotides read TGTGCCAGCAGCGTAGCTGGGGGACAGGGCGGAACCGGGGAGCTGTTTTTT. It codes for CASSVAGGQGGTGELFF.

The rearrangement uses TRBV5-8 and TRBJ1-4, with D hard to call. Germline CDR1 SGHTS, CDR2 YDEGEE. This CDR3 has 14 residues. Trimming shortened V by 4 bases and J by 7 bases, and 14 bases separated the two germline ends. The chain's CDR3 is CASSPWRPGEKLFF. CDR3 DNA sequence: TGTGCCAGCAGCCCCTGGCGGCCGGGTGAAAAACTGTTTTTT.

This chain connects TRBV4-1 to TRBJ2-5, with 10 bases fitting TRBD2. Germline V CDR1 and CDR2: MGHRA, YSYEKL. The CDR3 spans 16 residues. Trimming at V came to 1 base and at J to 4 bases, leaving 6 bases not matched to a gene. CDR3 sequence: CASSQAQSGRGETQYF. CDR3 DNA sequence: TGCGCCAGCAGCCAAGCGCAAAGCGGGAGGGGAGAGACCCAGTACTTC.

The J gene is TRBJ2-5, the V gene TRBV6-1; TRBD2 agrees at 12 bases. V was pared by 2 bases and J by 3 bases, with 7 bases of the junction left unmatched. The CDR3 sequence is 17 residues long. Germline V gene data show CDR1 as MNHNS and CDR2 as SASEGT. The CDR3 loop is CASSELAGGKLKETQYF. CDR3 DNA: TGTGCCAGCAGTGAACTAGCGGGAGGGAAATTGAAAGAGACCCAGTACTTC.

The rearrangement links TRBV5-6 to TRBJ1-1; D gene ambiguous. The V gene lost 3 bases and the J gene lost 1 base, with 13 bases spanning the gap. CDR3 length: 15 residues. The V gene's germline CDR1 is SGHDT and CDR2 YYEEEE. The chain's CDR3 is CASSWGDFGNTEAFF. For the CDR3, the DNA is TGTGCCAGCAGCTGGGGAGATTTCGGGAACACTGAAGCTTTCTTT.

A word on this clone: The sample has other DNA sequences that encode this CDR3 too. The chain links TRBV6-6 to TRBJ1-2; 9 positions match TRBD1. Germline CDR1 is MNHNY and CDR2 is SVGAGI (reference sequence). V was clipped by 2 bases and J by 2 bases; unmatched bases: 0. CDR3 length: 14 amino acids. In DNA, the CDR3 is TGTGCCAGCAGTTACGGACAGGGGAACTATGGCTACACCTTC. It encodes CASSYGQGNYGYTF.

This chain connects TRBV5-1 to TRBJ2-1; 7 bases are shared with TRBD2. Per the germline V gene, CDR1 is SGHRS and CDR2 is YFSETQ. The CDR3 extends over 15 amino acids. The V segment lost 4 bases and the J segment 2 bases; nucleotides outside the gene matches: 6. DNA of the CDR3: TGCGCCAGCAGCGTCGGGAGGTCCACCTACAATGAGCAGTTCTTC. It yields the protein CASSVGRSTYNEQFF.

The table lists this clone with a count of one. The V and J genes are TRBV27 and TRBJ2-1; possibly TRBD2 for D (6 bases). The CDR3 has 16 residues. Looked up from germline, CDR1 is MNHEY and CDR2 is SMNVEV (reference sequence). V gave up 6 bases and J gave up 0 bases, with 15 bases separating them. CDR3 in DNA: TGTGCCAGCAGCTCCAGGTCTAGCGACTCCTACAATGAGCAGTTCTTC. As protein: CASSSRSSDSYNEQFF.

This chain connects TRBV28 to TRBJ2-3, with TRBD1 as a possible D gene (5 bases). V was shortened by 6 bases and J by 2 bases, with 15 bases between the two germline ends. CDR3 length: 15 residues. Germline V gene sequence: CDR1 MDHEN, CDR2 SYDVKM. The CDR3 nucleotides read TGTGCCAGCAGGCTGAACAGGTTCTCCACAGATACGCAGTATTTT. Translation gives CASRLNRFSTDTQYF.

This sequence joins TRBV19 and TRBJ1-1; 10 nucleotides match TRBD1. J lost 6 bases, V lost 3 bases, and 4 bases had no gene match. CDR3 length: 14 amino acids. Germline loops: CDR1 LNHDA, CDR2 SQIVND (reference sequence). DNA of the CDR3: TGTGCCAGTAGTATCCCCGGACAGGGGGCTGAAGCTTTCTTT. This encodes CASSIPGQGAEAFF.

The chain employs TRBV5-6 and TRBJ2-5; the D gene is possibly TRBD2 (7 bases). Trimming took 1 base from V and 5 from J, leaving 12 bases between them. Germline CDR1 is SGHDT and CDR2 is YYEEEE. This CDR3 has 14 amino acids. The DNA of the CDR3 is TGTGCCAGCAGCTTGAAAGGGGGAGGGGAGACCCAGTACTTC. Amino acids: CASSLKGGGETQYF.

The genes are TRBV28 and TRBJ1-5, with 8 positions matching TRBD1. V dropped 6 bases and J dropped 0; count of bases not matched to a gene: 7. Germline CDR1 is MDHEN and CDR2 is SYDVKM. This CDR3 contains 16 residues. CDR3: CASSDRGAVSNQPQHF. CDR3 DNA: TGTGCCAGCAGCGACAGGGGAGCGGTTAGCAATCAGCCCCAGCATTTT.

The V call is TRBV30, the J call TRBJ1-2; D ambiguous. This CDR3 has 15 amino acids. Trimming shortened V by 0 bases and J by 4 bases, and 15 bases separated the two germline ends. The germline gives CDR1 GTSNPN, CDR2 SVGIG (reference sequence). The CDR3 DNA is TGTGCCTGGAGTGTCCCACGCGGGTACTTCTATGGCTACACCTTC. This codes for CAWSVPRGYFYGYTF.